The clone carrying this T cell receptor beta chain is a singleton in its sample. The antigen is unknown. The data were obtained in a study of shared clonotypes between healthy human individuals. The germline gives CDR1 SGHAT, CDR2 FQNNGV. V lost 3 bases and J 2 bases, leaving 14 bases between the germline ends. This CDR3 is built from 15 residues. Study-wide points: It was only blood that was sampled, and tissue repertoires likely differ.

Clones were sequenced by immunoSEQ multiplex PCR, and TCRdb holds only the in-frame ones, with some missing. The sample carries around 1.9 million clones, 85% to 95% recorded once. CD45RO-negative CD8 cells positively selected for CCR7 made up the naive population, which excluded terminally differentiated effector memory CD45RA+ cells. The study drew its donors from healthy HIV-negative adults without recent acute infections or vaccinations. The source material was naive CD8+ T cells from PBMCs. The clonotype was recovered from a man younger than 35 in good health. Some clones in this sample may be carry-over from other donors' samples. V usage is TRBV11-2 and J usage is TRBJ2-7, with D unclear. CDR3 loop: CASSFPKTWTYEQYF. For the CDR3, the DNA is TGTGCCAGCAGCTTTCCCAAAACTTGGACCTACGAGCAGTACTTC.